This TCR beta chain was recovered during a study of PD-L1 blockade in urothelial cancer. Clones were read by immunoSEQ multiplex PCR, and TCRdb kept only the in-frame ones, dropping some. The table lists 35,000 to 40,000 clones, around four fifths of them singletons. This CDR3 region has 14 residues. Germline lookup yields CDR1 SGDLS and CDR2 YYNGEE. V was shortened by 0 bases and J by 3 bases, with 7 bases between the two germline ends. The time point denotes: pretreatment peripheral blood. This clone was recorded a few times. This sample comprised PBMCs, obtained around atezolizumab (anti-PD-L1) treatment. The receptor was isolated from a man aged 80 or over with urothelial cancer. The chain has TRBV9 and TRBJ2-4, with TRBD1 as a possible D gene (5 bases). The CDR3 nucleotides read TGTGCCAGCAGCGTAGGGGGCTACAAAAACATTCAGTACTTC. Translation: CASSVGGYKNIQYF.